This T cell receptor (beta chain) came from a study of human T cells and chemical hapten exposure. As for the study in general: All through the approximately 25-week study, the scalp of each patient received diphenylcyclopropenone doses weekly. Women made up most patients, who had alopecia areata, totalis or universalis. Study observations and caveats: Compared with pre-sensitization or healthy control sets, expanded TCRs clustered more.

For this clonotype: The target antigen is unknown. Being one base from a much bigger clone, this may be a read error.

TCRdb re-analysed the RACE reads in MiXCR, keeping a single row per CDR3 protein. The table includes more than 110,000 distinct CDR3 sequences, 12% detected once. Time point in this sample: patch test 2, 6 weeks after DPC sensitization. Regarding treatment: therapeutic diphenylcyclopropenone sensitization with weekly scalp DPC. In every case, blood was obtained before the patch test was applied. This CDR3 region has 15 residues. Germline V gene sequence: CDR1 LNHDA, CDR2 SQIVND (reference sequence). The chain links TRBV19 to TRBJ1-5, with D maybe TRBD1 (5 bases). The sequence came from a woman in her fifties or sixties with alopecia areata. Some clones in this sample may be carry-over from other donors' samples. The sequencing used whole blood, collected in connection with sensitization to the hapten diphenylcyclopropenone (DPC). The CDR3 spells CASSIGAGGNQPQQF. The CDR3 DNA follows: TGTGCCAGTAGTATAGGGGCCGGGGGGAATCAGCCCCAGCAATTT.